These 3 T cell receptor beta chains came from one sample sequenced in a study of cytomegalovirus exposure and HLA in healthy donors. With 60 Vbeta and 13 Jbeta primers, the PCR was carried out. Produced via immunoSEQ multiplex PCR; TCRdb's table is partial and in-frame only. The sample includes 80,000 or so clones, 70% to 80% of them seen just once. The sequenced material came from PBMCs. The source is a man aged 45-65 years in good health and CMV-seropositive.

A few counts support this clone. This chain joins TRBV4-3 and TRBJ2-2; TRBD2 matches 10 bases. The CDR3 consists of 18 residues. The germline gives CDR1 LGHNA, CDR2 YSLEER. Germline trimming cut 0 bases from V and 5 bases from J; bases unmatched to any gene: 9. The CDR3 is CASSQERSGRADTGELFF. CDR3 nucleotide sequence: TGCGCCAGCAGCCAAGAACGAAGCGGGAGGGCCGATACCGGGGAGCTGTTTTTT.

The V and J genes are TRBV5-1 and TRBJ2-5, with TRBD2 identical over 7 bases. This CDR3 contains 15 residues. The trim removed 4 bases at V and 5 bases at J, leaving 11 bases unmatched. The germline V gene encodes CDR1 SGHRS and CDR2 YFSETQ. For the CDR3, the DNA is TGCGCCAGCAGCACCCGGGACCCCGGGGGGGAGACCCAGTACTTC. Its protein product is CASSTRDPGGETQYF.

The chain is built from TRBV19 and TRBJ2-2; TRBD2 matches at 10 bases. The CDR3 is made up of 13 amino acids. Germline lookup yields CDR1 LNHDA and CDR2 SQIVND (reference sequence). The J segment lost 13 bases and the V segment lost 7 bases, leaving 9 bases of the junction unmatched. The CDR3 sequence: CASTLAGVSRLFF. The DNA for the CDR3 is TGTGCCAGTACGCTAGCGGGAGTATCAAGGCTGTTTTTT.